The 27 T cell receptor beta chains presented below share a single source sample, sequenced in a study of neurological immune-mediated disorders. TCRdb reprocessed the 5' RACE reads via MiXCR and lists one record per CDR3 protein. The repertoire has tens of thousands of distinct CDR3 sequences, 4% of them found once; the top ten carry approximately 1.8%. Input material: CD4+ T cells from blood. The source is a woman in her thirties or forties with multiple sclerosis.

This clonotype has ten or more counts. This chain links TRBV19 with TRBJ2-1, with 11 bases matching TRBD2. This CDR3 region has 15 residues. Germline loops: CDR1 LNHDA, CDR2 SQIVND (reference sequence). V lost 3 bases and J lost 8; bases outside the gene matches: 6. DNA of the CDR3: TGTGCCAGTAGTATGTTTAGCGGGGGGGAGTATGAGCAGTTCTTC. It encodes CASSMFSGGEYEQFF. Full variable domain (remainder filled in from reference TRBV19 and TRBJ2-1): DGGITQSPKYLFRKEGQNVTLSCEQNLNHDAMYWYRQDPGQGLRLIYYSQIVNDFQKGDIAEGYSVSREKKESFPLTVTSAQKNPTAFYLCASSMFSGGEYEQFFGPGTRLTVL.

This clonotype was seen many times. This sequence joins TRBV12-3 or TRBV12-4 and TRBJ2-4, with D perhaps TRBD2 (6 bases). CDR3 length: 14 residues. With 5 bases removed from V and 10 bases from J, the gap between germline ends came to 18 bases. The CDR3 coding sequence is TGTGCCAGCAGTCCCCAGTACCTTGGGGGGATTCAGTACTTC. This translates into CASSPQYLGGIQYF.

This clonotype has at least ten counts. This rearrangement joins TRBV7-8 to TRBJ1-4, with a weak D call TRBD1 (5 bases). The germline V and J ends were trimmed by 3 bases and 8 bases, with 13 bases remaining between them. This CDR3 has 14 residues. The germline CDR1 and CDR2 sequences are SGHVS and FQNEAQ. CDR3 in DNA: TGTGCCAGCAGCTTTGGACAAGAAAGAGAAAAACTGTTTTTT. Protein sequence: CASSFGQEREKLFF.

This clonotype occurred many times. The gene calls are TRBV7-2 and TRBJ1-2; possibly TRBD1 for D (5 bases). Trimming shortened V by 5 bases and J by 6 bases, and 22 bases separated the two germline ends. CDR3 length: 16 residues. Germline CDR1 reads SGHTA; CDR2 reads FQGNSA. CDR3 protein: CASSRQRGPHGDGYTF. The CDR3 region has the DNA TGTGCCAGCAGCCGACAGAGGGGCCCGCACGGGGATGGCTACACCTTC.

This clonotype was counted many times. This sequence joins TRBV20-1 and TRBJ2-2; D unclear. The CDR3 loop spans 14 amino acids. Trimming removed 0 bases at V and 7 bases at J, with 12 bases between. The V gene's germline CDR1 is DFQATT and CDR2 SNEGSKA (reference sequence). CDR3 DNA sequence: TGCAGTGCTAGAGAAGAGTTCCGAGGCGGGGAGCTGTTTTTT. Translated, it gives CSAREEFRGGELFF.

This clonotype appeared many times. The chain has TRBV10-3 and TRBJ1-1; 7 bases fit TRBD1. Germline V lookup: CDR1 ENHRY, CDR2 SYGVKD. CDR3 length: 15 residues. V shed 9 bases, J shed 4 bases, and the junction held 14 bases outside the gene matches. DNA of the CDR3: TGTGCCATTCACCGGGACCAGGGGGGTCGCACTGAAGCTTTCTTT. This translates into CAIHRDQGGRTEAFF.

This clonotype was seen many times. This chain uses TRBV7-8 with TRBJ2-1, with TRBD1 identical over 8 bases. The CDR3 runs to 17 residues. With V trimmed by 5 bases and J by 0 bases, 9 bases remained unmatched. Germline V gene lookup returns CDR1 SGHVS and CDR2 FQNEAQ. CDR3 coding DNA: TGTGCCAGCAGCCCTCCCCCGACAGGGGTCTCCTACAATGAGCAGTTCTTC. This codes for CASSPPPTGVSYNEQFF.

This clonotype has at least ten counts. The genes are TRBV20-1 and TRBJ2-1, with 8 bases identical to TRBD2. With V trimmed by 6 bases and J by 8 bases, 18 bases remained unmatched. The CDR3 runs 16 residues. Germline assignment: CDR1 DFQATT and CDR2 SNEGSKA (reference sequence). The CDR3 coding sequence is TGCAGTGCCCACAGGCCCGACGGGGGGGGGACTTATGAGCAGTTCTTC. This codes for CSAHRPDGGGTYEQFF.

This clonotype was counted many times. The chain carries TRBV7-3 and TRBJ2-3, with 9 positions matching TRBD2. V lost 1 base and J lost 4; bases outside the gene matches: 3. CDR3 size: 15 residues. Germline V lookup: CDR1 SGHTA, CDR2 FQGTGA. The CDR3 protein is CASSLIAGVPDTQYF. DNA of the CDR3: TGTGCCAGCAGCTTAATAGCGGGGGTTCCAGATACGCAGTATTTT.

This clonotype was seen ten or more times. DNA for the CDR3: TGTGCCAGCAGCCGCCGCGGTAGGGGTATGAATTCACCCCTCCACTTT. Protein product: CASSRRGRGMNSPLHF. V and J are TRBV3-1 and TRBJ1-6, with D possibly being TRBD1 (5 bases). The ends were cut back, 4 bases at V and 7 bases at J, with 17 bases in the middle. CDR1 LGHDT and CDR2 YNNKEL come from the germline V gene (reference sequence). The CDR3 length is 16 residues.

This clonotype came up many times. This rearrangement joins TRBV4-1 to TRBJ1-5; no clear D gene. The CDR3 totals 16 residues. Trimming cost V 0 bases and J 0 bases, with 9 bases left between them. Germline assignment: CDR1 MGHRA and CDR2 YSYEKL. In DNA form, the CDR3 reads TGCGCCAGCAGCCAAGACCTCGGCGATAGCAATCAGCCCCAGCATTTT. Protein sequence: CASSQDLGDSNQPQHF.

This clonotype appeared many times. The V call is TRBV5-1, the J call TRBJ1-6; 9 positions agree with TRBD1. V gave up 0 bases and J gave up 9 bases; unmatched junction bases: 10. The CDR3 length is 17 residues. Germline CDR1 reads SGHRS; CDR2 reads YFSETQ. The CDR3 spells CASSLAKTGQGISPLHF. As DNA, the CDR3 is TGCGCCAGCAGCTTGGCCAAGACGGGACAGGGTATTTCACCCCTCCACTTT.

This clonotype was seen repeatedly, ten times or more. The V gene is TRBV9, the J gene TRBJ1-5, with D hard to call. The germline CDR1 and CDR2 sequences are SGDLS and YYNGEE. The CDR3 extends over 9 amino acids. Trimming left V 8 bases short and J 5 bases short, with 2 bases between. The CDR3 spells CARDQPQHF. CDR3 in DNA: TGTGCCAGGGATCAGCCCCAGCATTTT.

This clonotype was seen many times. The chain carries TRBV12-3 or TRBV12-4 and TRBJ1-5, with a possible D match to TRBD1 (5 bases). V lost 8 bases, J lost 5 bases, and 13 bases lay in between. CDR3 length equals 13 residues. The CDR3 protein is CASSRGGYQPQHF. The CDR3 nucleotides read TGTGCCAGCTCCCGGGGGGGATATCAGCCCCAGCATTTT.

This clonotype was seen at least ten times. This rearrangement joins TRBV24-1 to TRBJ2-2; maybe TRBD1 (5 bases). Trimming removed 9 bases from V and 5 bases from J, with 18 bases in between. Germline CDR1 reads KGHDR; CDR2 reads SFDVKD. CDR3 length equals 15 residues. The CDR3 loop is CATQTGPDSTGELFF. The CDR3 DNA follows: TGTGCCACCCAAACAGGCCCTGATTCGACCGGGGAGCTGTTTTTT.

This clonotype was recorded at least ten times. The chain is built from TRBV5-1 and TRBJ2-3; unclear D gene. The CDR3 contains 13 residues. The germline V and J ends were trimmed by 3 bases and 7 bases, with 12 bases remaining between them. Per the germline V gene, CDR1 is SGHRS and CDR2 is YFSETQ. DNA of the CDR3: TGCGCCAGCAGCTCCGCGAGGTTGAATACGCAGTATTTT. It yields the protein CASSSARLNTQYF. Together with reference TRBV5-1 and TRBJ2-3, the CDR3 gives the full variable domain: KAGVTQTPRYLIKTRGQQVTLSCSPISGHRSVSWYQQTPGQGLQFLFEYFSETQRNKGNFPGRFSGRQFSNSRSEMNVSTLELGDSALYLCASSSARLNTQYFGPGTRLTVL.

This clonotype was recorded many times. The chain employs TRBV20-1 and TRBJ1-5; D ambiguous. The V gene lost 6 bases and the J gene lost 1 base, with 16 bases spanning the gap. The length of the CDR3 is 15 residues. In germline, CDR1 is DFQATT, CDR2 SNEGSKA (reference sequence). This CDR3 is CSAIPTARSNQPQHF. The CDR3 coding sequence is TGCAGTGCCATCCCAACGGCTAGGAGCAATCAGCCCCAGCATTTT.

In this sample, this clonotype turned up many times. The chain joins TRBV4-1 to TRBJ2-7, with 7 bases matching TRBD1. Germline V gene data show CDR1 as MGHRA and CDR2 as YSYEKL. The CDR3 consists of 15 residues. J gave up 0 bases and V 4 bases, and 6 bases lay outside the gene matches. The CDR3, as DNA: TGCGCCAGCAGCCCCCGACAGGGCCCCTCCTACGAGCAGTACTTC. Its translation: CASSPRQGPSYEQYF.

This clonotype was recorded many times. The rearrangement joins TRBV12-3 or TRBV12-4 to TRBJ2-1, with 9 bases lining up with TRBD2. V lost 6 bases to trimming and J lost 1 base; unmatched junction nucleotides: 4. The CDR3 runs to 15 residues. The CDR3 DNA sequence: TGTGCCAGCAGGGTTAGCGGGGGTTCCTACAATGAGCAGTTCTTC. It specifies CASRVSGGSYNEQFF.

Many counts were recorded for this clonotype. The genes are TRBV20-1 and TRBJ2-1; D call uncertain. The V end lost 0 bases, the J end lost 4 bases, and 10 bases lay between the germline ends. The CDR3 covers 14 residues. Germline CDR1 is DFQATT and CDR2 is SNEGSKA (reference sequence). The CDR3 loop reads CSARDLGSYNEQFF. CDR3 DNA sequence: TGCAGTGCTAGAGATTTGGGCAGTTACAATGAGCAGTTCTTC.

In its sample, this clonotype was seen many times. J is TRBJ2-2 and V is TRBV12-3 or TRBV12-4; a weak D match, TRBD2 (5 bases). With 2 bases removed from V and 3 bases from J, the gap between germline ends came to 16 bases. This CDR3 has 17 residues. The CDR3 nucleotides read TGTGCCAGCAGTTTACCCACTGGCAGGCGGGACACCGGGGAGCTGTTTTTT. This encodes CASSLPTGRRDTGELFF.

This clonotype came up many times. V usage is TRBV20-1 and J usage is TRBJ2-5; D is undetermined. CDR3 length: 11 amino acids. Per the germline V gene, CDR1 is DFQATT and CDR2 is SNEGSKA (reference sequence). Trimming took 0 bases from V and 7 from J, leaving 6 bases between them. CDR3 coding DNA: TGCAGTGCTAGAGACCGGACGACCCAGTACTTC. Protein sequence: CSARDRTTQYF.

This clonotype was counted at least ten times. The chain recombines TRBV4-1 with TRBJ2-1; tentatively, D is TRBD2 (6 bases). V shed 2 bases and J shed 4 bases, with 12 bases lying between them. The CDR3 loop spans 15 amino acids. Germline lookup yields CDR1 MGHRA and CDR2 YSYEKL. CDR3 residues: CASSQLLAAYNEQFF. CDR3 nucleotides: TGCGCCAGCAGCCAACTCTTAGCGGCATACAATGAGCAGTTCTTC.

This clonotype was picked up many times. The chain employs TRBV10-3 and TRBJ1-4, with TRBD1 matching over 7 bases. Germline trimming cut 7 bases from V and 8 bases from J; bases unmatched to any gene: 7. There are 13 residues in the CDR3. Per the germline V gene, CDR1 is ENHRY and CDR2 is SYGVKD. CDR3 loop: CAITRDRGEKLFF. Here the CDR3 DNA reads TGTGCCATCACTCGGGACAGAGGCGAAAAACTGTTTTTT.

This clonotype has a count of ten or more. The chain combines TRBV6-2 or TRBV6-3 with TRBJ2-1, with a weak D call TRBD2 (6 bases). This CDR3 is built from 15 residues. V was clipped by 6 bases and J by 2 bases, with 14 bases between them. Per germline, CDR1 MNHEY and CDR2 SVGEGT. CDR3 region: CASSPSGFPYNEQFF. For the CDR3, the DNA is TGTGCCAGCAGCCCGAGCGGGTTCCCCTACAATGAGCAGTTCTTC.

This clonotype was recorded at least ten times. The V and J genes are TRBV2 and TRBJ2-3, with D tentatively TRBD2 (6 bases). There are 14 residues in the CDR3. V lost 6 bases to trimming and J lost 1 base, with 11 bases between them. CDR1 is SNHLY, CDR2 FYNNEI, per germline. CDR3 residues: CASRRGGGTDTQYF. CDR3 in DNA: TGTGCCAGCAGGCGGGGTGGGGGCACAGATACGCAGTATTTT.

The chain has TRBV2 and TRBJ2-3; perhaps TRBD2 as D (6 bases). V dropped 4 bases and J dropped 5 bases, with 13 bases sitting between them. This CDR3 is 14 amino acids long. Looked up from germline, CDR1 is SNHLY and CDR2 is FYNNEI. In DNA form, the CDR3 reads TGTGCCAGCAGTGCGTGGGGAGGTGGAGATACGCAGTATTTT. Translating gives CASSAWGGGDTQYF.